This TCR beta chain comes out of a study of CD8 T cells in ankylosing spondylitis. Turning to this clonotype: Its target is not known.

Study observations and caveats: Relatively rare in peripheral blood, disease-linked clones were also CD8+. For ankylosing spondylitis blood, a TCR beta motif of about 8 highly homologous variants appeared characteristic. Disease-linked clones reportedly concentrated significantly in matched ankylosing spondylitis synovial fluid.

This CDR3 is built from 13 residues. Trimming pared 0 bases from V and 1 base from J, leaving 3 bases between. CDR1 and CDR2 (germline): MNHEY, SVGEGT. In making TCR beta libraries, quantitative 5'-RACE with molecular barcodes was used. TCRdb processed the 5' RACE reads anew with MiXCR; each CDR3 protein has one entry. The table records around 39,000 distinct CDR3 sequences, about an eighth of them present only once. Sequenced sample: synovial fluid, either unsorted or a sorted T cell fraction (not recorded which). The clonotype comes from a male donor with ankylosing spondylitis. The gene calls are TRBV6-2 or TRBV6-3 and TRBJ2-5; D unclear. The CDR3 DNA is TGTGCCAGCAGTTACTCGATCCAAGAGACCCAGTACTTC. Translating it yields CASSYSIQETQYF.